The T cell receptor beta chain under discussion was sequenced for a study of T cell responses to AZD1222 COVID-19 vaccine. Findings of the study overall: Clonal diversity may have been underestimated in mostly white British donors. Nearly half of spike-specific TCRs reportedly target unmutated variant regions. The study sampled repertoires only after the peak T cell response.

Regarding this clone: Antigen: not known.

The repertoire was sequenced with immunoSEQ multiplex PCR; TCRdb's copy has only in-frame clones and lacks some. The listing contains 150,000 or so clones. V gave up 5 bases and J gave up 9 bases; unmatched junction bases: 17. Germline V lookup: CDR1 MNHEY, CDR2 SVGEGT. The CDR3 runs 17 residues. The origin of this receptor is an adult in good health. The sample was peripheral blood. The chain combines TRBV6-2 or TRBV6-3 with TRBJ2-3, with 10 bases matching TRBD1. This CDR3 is CASSRKIGTGEGGTQYF. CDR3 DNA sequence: TGTGCCAGCAGTCGCAAAATTGGGACAGGGGAAGGGGGAACGCAGTATTTT.